This T cell receptor (beta chain) is from a study of cytomegalovirus exposure and HLA in healthy donors. CDR1 is SGHNT and CDR2 is YYREEE in the germline V gene (reference sequence). Trimming left V 2 bases short and J 2 bases short, with 10 bases between. The CDR3 extends over 14 amino acids. 60 Vbeta and 13 Jbeta primers were used in PCR. Method: immunoSEQ multiplex PCR; TCRdb's copy keeps in-frame clones and lacks some. This sample's table has around 76,000 clones. Sequencing was carried out using PBMCs. The chain is built from TRBV5-4 and TRBJ1-1, with D hard to call. The TCR sequence derives from a woman aged 55-70 years in good health and CMV-seronegative. The CDR3 sequence is CASSLGQRNTEAFF. The CDR3 nucleotides are TGTGCCAGCAGCTTAGGCCAGCGAAACACTGAAGCTTTCTTT.